The 10 T cell receptor beta chains reported below all come from one sample, sequenced in a study of identical twins. Each CDR3 protein gets one entry after TCRdb re-called the 5' RACE reads with MiXCR. The sample includes around 1.7 million distinct CDR3 sequences, roughly 35% of them seen just once. Input material: cord blood. All receptors derive from a newborn girl in good health.

This clonotype has only a few counts. This sequence joins TRBV20-1 and TRBJ1-2; perhaps TRBD1 as D (6 bases). This CDR3 comprises 14 residues. CDR1 is DFQATT, CDR2 SNEGSKA, per germline (reference sequence). Deletions cut 1 base from V and 4 bases from J, with 13 bases between. The CDR3 sequence is CSARVGRGAYGYTF. The CDR3 DNA is TGCAGTGCTAGAGTGGGCAGGGGCGCCTATGGCTACACCTTC.

In this sample, this clonotype turned up a few times. This sequence joins TRBV18 and TRBJ2-1; 9 nucleotides match TRBD2. This CDR3 is built from 13 residues. Germline assignment: CDR1 KGHSH and CDR2 LQKENI. J gave up 15 bases and V 4 bases, and 10 bases lay outside the gene matches. DNA for the CDR3: TGTGCCAGCTCACTAAATATAGCGGGAGTGGTGTTCTTC. It codes for CASSLNIAGVVFF.

V is TRBV4-1 and J is TRBJ2-1, with unresolved D. V was shortened by 6 bases and J by 4 bases, with 7 bases between the two germline ends. Germline loops: CDR1 MGHRA, CDR2 YSYEKL. CDR3 length: 12 amino acids. CDR3 DNA: TGCGCCAGCAGTCGAATATACAATGAGCAGTTCTTC. It codes for CASSRIYNEQFF.

The chain recombines TRBV4-1 with TRBJ2-3; 7 bases are shared with TRBD1. The CDR3 has 17 amino acids. Per the germline V gene, CDR1 is MGHRA and CDR2 is YSYEKL. J was trimmed by 1 base and V by 1 base; bases with no gene match: 8. The CDR3 sequence is CASSQGGWTGRTDTQYF. CDR3 in DNA: TGCGCCAGCAGCCAAGGCGGTTGGACAGGTCGCACAGATACGCAGTATTTT.

The J gene is TRBJ2-1, the V gene TRBV7-9, with D perhaps matching TRBD2 (7 bases). Germline V gives CDR1 SEHNR, CDR2 FQNEAQ (reference sequence). CDR3 length: 15 amino acids. V was trimmed by 7 bases and J by 7 bases, leaving 20 bases between them. The CDR3 DNA reads TGTGCCAGCACCGAAGGGGGGGCGTCTATGAATGAGCAGTTCTTC. Its translation: CASTEGGASMNEQFF.

This clonotype was found a few times. This rearrangement joins TRBV11-2 to TRBJ2-7; D gene uncertain. V dropped 1 base and J dropped 2 bases, with 9 bases sitting between them. The CDR3 covers 14 residues. Germline V gene lookup returns CDR1 SGHAT and CDR2 FQNNGV. The CDR3 region has the DNA TGTGCCAGCAGCTTAGGGCTACCTACCTACGAGCAGTACTTC. Protein product: CASSLGLPTYEQYF.

This chain connects TRBV15 to TRBJ2-6; possible D gene TRBD1, 6 bases. This CDR3 spans 17 amino acids. Deletions cut 0 bases from V and 4 bases from J, with 13 bases between. Germline V gene sequence: CDR1 LNHNV, CDR2 YYDKDF (reference sequence). The CDR3 protein is CATSRDPRGFGANVLTF. In DNA, the CDR3 is TGTGCCACCAGCAGAGACCCTAGGGGGTTCGGGGCCAACGTCCTGACTTTC.

V is TRBV6-5 and J is TRBJ1-5; D uncertain. The CDR3 totals 11 residues. Trimming stripped 8 bases from V and 5 bases from J, with 7 bases between. The germline gives CDR1 MNHEY, CDR2 SVGAGI. CDR3 sequence (DNA): TGTGCCAGCGGCATGCATCAGCCCCAGCATTTT. Translation: CASGMHQPQHF.

This clonotype was counted a few times. The chain combines TRBV6-1 with TRBJ2-5; 7 bases map to TRBD2. Unmatched junction bases numbered 6, after V lost 6 bases and J lost 2 bases. The CDR3 loop spans 14 amino acids. Germline loops: CDR1 MNHNS, CDR2 SASEGT. CDR3 in DNA: TGTGCCAGCAGGTCACTAGCGTGGCAAGAGACCCAGTACTTC. Protein: CASRSLAWQETQYF.

The V call is TRBV5-1, the J call TRBJ2-1; TRBD2 matches at 11 bases. V dropped 1 base and J dropped 2; count of bases not matched to a gene: 5. The germline gives CDR1 SGHRS, CDR2 YFSETQ. The CDR3 loop spans 17 amino acids. CDR3 nucleotide sequence: TGCGCCAGCAGCTTGACTAGCGGGGGCCTGGCCTACAATGAGCAGTTCTTC. Translated, it gives CASSLTSGGLAYNEQFF.